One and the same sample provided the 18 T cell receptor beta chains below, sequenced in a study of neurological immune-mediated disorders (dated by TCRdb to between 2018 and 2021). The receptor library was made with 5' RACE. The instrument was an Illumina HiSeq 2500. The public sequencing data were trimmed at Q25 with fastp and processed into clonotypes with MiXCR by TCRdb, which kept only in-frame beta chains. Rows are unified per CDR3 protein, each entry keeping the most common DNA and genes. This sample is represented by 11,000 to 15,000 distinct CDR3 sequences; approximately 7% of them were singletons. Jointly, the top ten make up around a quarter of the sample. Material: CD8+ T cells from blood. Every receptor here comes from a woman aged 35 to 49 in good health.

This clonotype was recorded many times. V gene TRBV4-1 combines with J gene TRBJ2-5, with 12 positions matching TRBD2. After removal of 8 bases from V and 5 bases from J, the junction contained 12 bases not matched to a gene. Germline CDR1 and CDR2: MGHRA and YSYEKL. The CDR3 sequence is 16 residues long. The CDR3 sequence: CASRGSSGGARETQYF. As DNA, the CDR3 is TGCGCCAGCCGGGGGTCTAGCGGGGGGGCCCGGGAGACCCAGTACTTC.

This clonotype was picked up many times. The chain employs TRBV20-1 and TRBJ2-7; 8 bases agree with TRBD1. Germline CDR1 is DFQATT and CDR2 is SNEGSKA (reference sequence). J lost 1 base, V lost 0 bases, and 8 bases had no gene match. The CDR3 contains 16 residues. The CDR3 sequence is CSARDRDRLRSYEQYF. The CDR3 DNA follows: TGCAGTGCTAGAGACAGGGACAGGCTTCGATCCTACGAGCAGTACTTC.

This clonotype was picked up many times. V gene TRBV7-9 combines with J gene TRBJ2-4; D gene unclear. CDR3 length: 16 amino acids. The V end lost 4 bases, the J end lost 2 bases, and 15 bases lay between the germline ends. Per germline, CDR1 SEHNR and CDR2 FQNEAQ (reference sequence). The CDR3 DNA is TGTGCCAGCAGCTCCCCAGGTGGCGGATCCAAAAACATTCAGTACTTC. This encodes CASSSPGGGSKNIQYF.

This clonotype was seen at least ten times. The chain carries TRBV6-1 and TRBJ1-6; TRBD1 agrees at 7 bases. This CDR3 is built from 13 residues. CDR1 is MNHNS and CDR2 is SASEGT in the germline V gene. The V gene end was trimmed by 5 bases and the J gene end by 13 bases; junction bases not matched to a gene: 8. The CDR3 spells CASSPQGVRPLHF. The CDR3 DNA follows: TGTGCCAGCAGTCCCCAGGGGGTCAGGCCCCTCCACTTT.

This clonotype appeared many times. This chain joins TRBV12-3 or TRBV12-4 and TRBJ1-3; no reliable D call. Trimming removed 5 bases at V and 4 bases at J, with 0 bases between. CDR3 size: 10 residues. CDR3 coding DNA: TGTGCCAGCAGTGGAAACACCATATATTTT. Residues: CASSGNTIYF.

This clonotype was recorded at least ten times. CDR3 in amino acids: CASSPDMVVAEAFF. CDR3 nucleotide sequence: TGTGCCAGCAGCCCGGACATGGTGGTAGCTGAAGCTTTCTTT. This rearrangement joins TRBV7-8 to TRBJ1-1; perhaps TRBD1 as D (5 bases). CDR1 is SGHVS, CDR2 FQNEAQ, per germline. Trimming cost V 5 bases and J 6 bases, with 16 bases left between them. CDR3 length equals 14 residues.

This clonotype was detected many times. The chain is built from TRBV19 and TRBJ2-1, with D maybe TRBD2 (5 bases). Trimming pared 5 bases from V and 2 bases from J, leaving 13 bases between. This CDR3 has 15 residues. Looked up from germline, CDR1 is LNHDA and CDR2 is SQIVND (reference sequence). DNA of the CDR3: TGTGCCAGTAGTGCTAGCCCGTGGCCCTACAATGAGCAGTTCTTC. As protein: CASSASPWPYNEQFF.

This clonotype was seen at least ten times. CDR3 in amino acids: CSARATGREQFF. CDR3 sequence (DNA): TGCAGTGCTAGAGCTACAGGGCGTGAGCAGTTCTTC. V is TRBV20-1 and J is TRBJ2-1; D might be TRBD1 (6 bases). Germline V CDR1 and CDR2: DFQATT, SNEGSKA (reference sequence). V shed 1 base and J shed 9 bases, with 10 bases lying between them. The CDR3 covers 12 residues.

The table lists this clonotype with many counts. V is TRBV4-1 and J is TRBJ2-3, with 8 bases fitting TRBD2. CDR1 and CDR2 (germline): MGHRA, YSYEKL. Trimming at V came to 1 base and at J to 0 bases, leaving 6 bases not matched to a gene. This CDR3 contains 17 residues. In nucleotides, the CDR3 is TGCGCCAGCAGCCAAGTTCAACTAGCGGCCAGCACAGATACGCAGTATTTT. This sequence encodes CASSQVQLAASTDTQYF.

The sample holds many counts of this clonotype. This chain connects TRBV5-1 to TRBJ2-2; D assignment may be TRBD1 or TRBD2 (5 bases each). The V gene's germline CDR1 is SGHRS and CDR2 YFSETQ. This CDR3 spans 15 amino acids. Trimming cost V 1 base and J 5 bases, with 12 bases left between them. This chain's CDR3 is CASSLLGVRTGELFF. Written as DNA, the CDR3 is TGCGCCAGCAGCTTGCTGGGGGTGCGGACCGGGGAGCTGTTTTTT.

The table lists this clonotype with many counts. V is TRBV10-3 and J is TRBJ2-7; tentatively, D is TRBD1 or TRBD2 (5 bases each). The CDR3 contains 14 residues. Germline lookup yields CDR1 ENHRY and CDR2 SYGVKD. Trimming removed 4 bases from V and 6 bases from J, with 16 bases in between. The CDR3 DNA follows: TGTGCCATCAGTGGACCCCGGGACCCACTCGAGCAGTACTTC. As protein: CAISGPRDPLEQYF.

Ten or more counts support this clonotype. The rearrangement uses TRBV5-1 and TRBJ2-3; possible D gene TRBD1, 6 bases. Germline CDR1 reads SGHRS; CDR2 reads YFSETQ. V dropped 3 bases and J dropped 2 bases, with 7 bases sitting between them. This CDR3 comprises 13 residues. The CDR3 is CASSWDITDTQYF. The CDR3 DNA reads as TGCGCCAGCAGCTGGGACATCACAGATACGCAGTATTTT. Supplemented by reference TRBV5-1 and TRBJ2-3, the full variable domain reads KAGVTQTPRYLIKTRGQQVTLSCSPISGHRSVSWYQQTPGQGLQFLFEYFSETQRNKGNFPGRFSGRQFSNSRSEMNVSTLELGDSALYLCASSWDITDTQYFGPGTRLTVL.

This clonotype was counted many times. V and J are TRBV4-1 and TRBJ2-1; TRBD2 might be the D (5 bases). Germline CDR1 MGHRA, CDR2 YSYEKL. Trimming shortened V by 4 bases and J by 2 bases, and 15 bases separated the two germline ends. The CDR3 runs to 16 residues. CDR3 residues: CASSPLAEDAYNEQFF. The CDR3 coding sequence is TGCGCCAGCAGCCCCCTGGCGGAGGATGCCTACAATGAGCAGTTCTTC.

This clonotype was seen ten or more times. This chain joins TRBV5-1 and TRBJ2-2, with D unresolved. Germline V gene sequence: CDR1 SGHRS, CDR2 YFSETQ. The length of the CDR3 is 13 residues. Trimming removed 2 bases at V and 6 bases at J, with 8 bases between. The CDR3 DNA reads TGCGCCAGCAGCTTTAATGAAGCCGGGGAGCTGTTTTTT. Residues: CASSFNEAGELFF.

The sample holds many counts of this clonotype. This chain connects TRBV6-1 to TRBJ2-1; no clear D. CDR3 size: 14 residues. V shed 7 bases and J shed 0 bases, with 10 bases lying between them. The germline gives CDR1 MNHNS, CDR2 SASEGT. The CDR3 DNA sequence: TGTGCCAGCAAAGGATCTGGCTCCTACAATGAGCAGTTCTTC. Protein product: CASKGSGSYNEQFF.

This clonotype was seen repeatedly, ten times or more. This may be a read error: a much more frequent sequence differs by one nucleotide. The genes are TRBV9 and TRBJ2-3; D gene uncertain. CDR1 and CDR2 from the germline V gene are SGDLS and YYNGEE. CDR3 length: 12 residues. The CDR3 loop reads CASGVASDTQYF. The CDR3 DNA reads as TGTGCCAGCGGCGTAGCCTCAGATACGCAGTATTTT.

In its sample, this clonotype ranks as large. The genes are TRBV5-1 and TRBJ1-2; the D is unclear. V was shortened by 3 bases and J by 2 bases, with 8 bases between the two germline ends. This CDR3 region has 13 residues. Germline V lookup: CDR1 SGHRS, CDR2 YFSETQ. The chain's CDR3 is CASSSWLNYGYTF. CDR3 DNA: TGCGCCAGCAGCTCCTGGTTGAACTATGGCTACACCTTC.

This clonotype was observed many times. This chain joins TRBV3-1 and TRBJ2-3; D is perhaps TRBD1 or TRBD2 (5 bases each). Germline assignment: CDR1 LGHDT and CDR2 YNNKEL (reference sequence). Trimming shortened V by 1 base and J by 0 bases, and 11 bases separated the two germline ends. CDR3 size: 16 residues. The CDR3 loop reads CASSQGDGSSTDTQYF. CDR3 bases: TGTGCCAGCAGCCAAGGGGACGGTTCGAGCACAGATACGCAGTATTTT.